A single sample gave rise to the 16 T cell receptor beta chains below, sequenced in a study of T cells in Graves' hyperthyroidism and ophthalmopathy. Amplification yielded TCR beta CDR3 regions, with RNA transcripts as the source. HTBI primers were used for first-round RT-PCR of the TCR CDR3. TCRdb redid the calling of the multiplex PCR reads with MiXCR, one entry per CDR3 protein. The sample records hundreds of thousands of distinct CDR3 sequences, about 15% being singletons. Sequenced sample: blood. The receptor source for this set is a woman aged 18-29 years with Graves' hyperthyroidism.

CDR3 coding DNA: TGTGCCAGCAGCGACAGGGGGCTGTCAGATACGCAGTATTTT. It specifies CASSDRGLSDTQYF. This rearrangement joins TRBV9 to TRBJ2-3; 9 nucleotides match TRBD1. V lost 3 bases, J lost 4 bases, and 3 bases stayed unmatched. The CDR3 sequence is 14 residues long. Germline CDR1 and CDR2: SGDLS and YYNGEE.

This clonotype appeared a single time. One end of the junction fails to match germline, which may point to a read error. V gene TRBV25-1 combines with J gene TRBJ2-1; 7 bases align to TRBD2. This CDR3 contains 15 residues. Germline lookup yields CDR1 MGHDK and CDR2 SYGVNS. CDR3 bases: TGTGCCAGCAGTGAGAAGCGGGGCTCCTACAATGAGCAGTCCTTC. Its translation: CASSEKRGSYNEQSF.

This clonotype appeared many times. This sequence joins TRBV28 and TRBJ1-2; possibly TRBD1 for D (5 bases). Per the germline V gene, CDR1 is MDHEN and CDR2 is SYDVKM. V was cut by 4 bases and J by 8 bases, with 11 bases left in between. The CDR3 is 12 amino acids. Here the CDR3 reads CASSSTARGYTF. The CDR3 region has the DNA TGTGCCAGCAGTTCGACAGCGAGGGGCTACACCTTC.

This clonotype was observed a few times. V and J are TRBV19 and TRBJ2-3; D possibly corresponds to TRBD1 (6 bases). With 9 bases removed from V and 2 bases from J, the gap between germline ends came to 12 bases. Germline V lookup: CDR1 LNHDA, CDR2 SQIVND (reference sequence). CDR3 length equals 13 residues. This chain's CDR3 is CASTGPYTDTQYF. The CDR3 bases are TGTGCCAGCACAGGGCCCTACACAGATACGCAGTATTTT.

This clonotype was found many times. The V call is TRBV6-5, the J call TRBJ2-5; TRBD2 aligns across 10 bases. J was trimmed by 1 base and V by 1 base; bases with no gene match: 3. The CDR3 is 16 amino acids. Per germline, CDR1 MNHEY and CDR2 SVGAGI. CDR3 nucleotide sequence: TGTGCCAGCAGTTACTGGGCTAGCGGGAGCCAAGAGACCCAGTACTTC. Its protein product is CASSYWASGSQETQYF.

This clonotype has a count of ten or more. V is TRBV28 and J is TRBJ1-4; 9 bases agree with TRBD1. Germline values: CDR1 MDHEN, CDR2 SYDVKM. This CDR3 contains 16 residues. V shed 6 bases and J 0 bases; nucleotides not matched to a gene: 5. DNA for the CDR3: TGTGCCAGCAGCGGACAGGGGTTCGCAACTAATGAAAAACTGTTTTTT. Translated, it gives CASSGQGFATNEKLFF.

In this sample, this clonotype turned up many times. The CDR3: CASSLLIVGDNYGYTF. In DNA form, the CDR3 reads TGTGCCAGCAGTTTATTGATCGTAGGGGACAACTATGGCTACACCTTC. The chain links TRBV28 to TRBJ1-2, with TRBD1 as a possible D gene (5 bases). Germline CDR1 is MDHEN and CDR2 is SYDVKM. This CDR3 spans 16 amino acids. V was clipped by 1 base and J by 2 bases, with 14 bases between them.

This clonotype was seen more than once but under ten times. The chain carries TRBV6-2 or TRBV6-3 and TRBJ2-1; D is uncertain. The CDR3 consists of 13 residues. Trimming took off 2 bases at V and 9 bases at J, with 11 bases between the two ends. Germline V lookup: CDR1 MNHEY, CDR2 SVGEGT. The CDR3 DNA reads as TGTGCCAGCAGTTACGTCCAGGTCACTGAGCAGTTCTTC. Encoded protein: CASSYVQVTEQFF.

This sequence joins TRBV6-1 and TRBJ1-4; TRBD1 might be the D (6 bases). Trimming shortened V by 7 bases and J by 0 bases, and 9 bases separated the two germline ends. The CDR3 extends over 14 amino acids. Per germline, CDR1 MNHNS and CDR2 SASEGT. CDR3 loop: CASTDRSTNEKLFF. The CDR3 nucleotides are TGTGCCAGCACTGACAGGTCAACTAATGAAAAACTGTTTTTT.

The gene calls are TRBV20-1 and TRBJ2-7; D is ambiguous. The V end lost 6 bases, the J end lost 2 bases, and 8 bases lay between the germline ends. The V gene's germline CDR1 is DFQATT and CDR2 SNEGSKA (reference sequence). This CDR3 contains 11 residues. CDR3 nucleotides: TGCAGTGCGCGTAGTGCCTACGAGCAGTACTTC. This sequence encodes CSARSAYEQYF.

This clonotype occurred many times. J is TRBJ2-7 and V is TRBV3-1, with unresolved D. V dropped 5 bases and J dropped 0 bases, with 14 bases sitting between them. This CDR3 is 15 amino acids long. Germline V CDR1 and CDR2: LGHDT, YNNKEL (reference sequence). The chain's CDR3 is CASSINTGASYEQYF. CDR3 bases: TGTGCCAGCAGCATAAACACGGGCGCCTCCTACGAGCAGTACTTC.

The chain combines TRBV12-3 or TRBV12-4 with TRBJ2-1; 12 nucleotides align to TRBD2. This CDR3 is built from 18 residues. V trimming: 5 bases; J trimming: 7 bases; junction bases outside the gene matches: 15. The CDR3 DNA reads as TGTGCCAGCAGTATATCAACAAAACTAGCGGGAGGAGTTAATGAGCAGTTCTTC. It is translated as CASSISTKLAGGVNEQFF.

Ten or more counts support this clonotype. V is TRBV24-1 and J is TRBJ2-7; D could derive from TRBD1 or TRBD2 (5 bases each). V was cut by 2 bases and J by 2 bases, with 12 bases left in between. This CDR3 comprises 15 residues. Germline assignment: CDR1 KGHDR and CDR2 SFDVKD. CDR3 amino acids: CATSDSSGAAYEQYF. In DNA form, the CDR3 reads TGTGCCACCAGTGATTCCTCCGGGGCAGCCTACGAGCAGTACTTC.

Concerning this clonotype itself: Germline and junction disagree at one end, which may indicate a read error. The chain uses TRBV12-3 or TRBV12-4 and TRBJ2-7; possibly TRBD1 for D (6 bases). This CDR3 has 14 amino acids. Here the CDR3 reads CTSSLNRASDEQYF. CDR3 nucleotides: TGTACCAGCAGTTTAAACAGGGCAAGCGACGAGCAGTACTTC.

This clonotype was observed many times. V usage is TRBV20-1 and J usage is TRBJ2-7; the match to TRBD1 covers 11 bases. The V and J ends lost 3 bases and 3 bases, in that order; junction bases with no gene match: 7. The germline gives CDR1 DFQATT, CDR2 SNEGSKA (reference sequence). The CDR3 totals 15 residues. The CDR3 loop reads CSARPDRGPNYEQYF. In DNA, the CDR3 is TGCAGTGCTAGGCCGGACAGGGGGCCGAACTACGAGCAGTACTTC.

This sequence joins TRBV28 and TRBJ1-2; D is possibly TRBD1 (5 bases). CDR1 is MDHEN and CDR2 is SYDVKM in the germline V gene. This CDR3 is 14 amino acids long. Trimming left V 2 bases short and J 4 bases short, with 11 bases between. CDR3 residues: CASSLGQQGYGYTF. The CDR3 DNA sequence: TGTGCCAGCAGTTTAGGGCAGCAGGGCTATGGCTACACCTTC.